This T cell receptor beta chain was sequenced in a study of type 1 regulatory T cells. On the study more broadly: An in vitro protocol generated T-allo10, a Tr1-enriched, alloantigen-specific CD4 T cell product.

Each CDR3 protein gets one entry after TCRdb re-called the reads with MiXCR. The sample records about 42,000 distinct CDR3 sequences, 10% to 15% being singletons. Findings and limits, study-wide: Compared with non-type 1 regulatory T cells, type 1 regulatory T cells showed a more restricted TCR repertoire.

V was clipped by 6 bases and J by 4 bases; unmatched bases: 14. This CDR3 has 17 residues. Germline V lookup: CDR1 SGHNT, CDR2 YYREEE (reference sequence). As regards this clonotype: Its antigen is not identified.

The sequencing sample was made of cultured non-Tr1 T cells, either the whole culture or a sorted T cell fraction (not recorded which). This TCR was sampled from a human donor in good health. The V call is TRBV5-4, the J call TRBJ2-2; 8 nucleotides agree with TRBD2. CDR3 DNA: TGTGCCAGCAACGTTAATCGGGGGGGCCTACCCACCGGGGAGCTGTTTTTT. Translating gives CASNVNRGGLPTGELFF.